Each of the 29 T cell receptor beta chains below was sequenced from the same sample in a study of cytomegalovirus exposure and HLA in healthy donors. Generated by immunoSEQ multiplex PCR, the TCRdb table keeps only in-frame clones and is missing some. Of some 80,000 clones in the sample, 90% to 97% were seen once. Material: PBMCs. The source of these receptors is a man younger than 30 in good health and CMV-seropositive.

The chain employs TRBV6-1 and TRBJ1-2, with D possibly being TRBD1 (6 bases). CDR3 length: 15 residues. Trimming cost V 6 bases and J 5 bases, with 19 bases left between them. The germline gives CDR1 MNHNS, CDR2 SASEGT. CDR3 coding DNA: TGTGCCAGCAGCCTGAGTCAGGGGTTTGGGTATGGCTACACCTTC. This sequence encodes CASSLSQGFGYGYTF.

The chain links TRBV29-1 to TRBJ2-7; maybe TRBD1 (5 bases). The CDR3 is made up of 17 amino acids. Trimming pared 1 base from V and 2 bases from J, leaving 21 bases between. Germline V gene data show CDR1 as SQVTM and CDR2 as ANQGSEA. CDR3 sequence reads: CSVEGAPDTRSAYEQYF. CDR3 in DNA: TGCAGCGTTGAAGGGGCCCCGGACACCCGTTCCGCCTACGAGCAGTACTTC.

The J gene is TRBJ1-2, the V gene TRBV27, with D possibly matching TRBD1 (5 bases). The germline V gene has CDR1 MNHEY and CDR2 SMNVEV (reference sequence). This CDR3 region has 14 residues. The V end lost 6 bases, the J end lost 5 bases, and 16 bases lay between the germline ends. The CDR3 nucleotides read TGTGCCAGCAGCCCCGGGGGGGGAGGTTATGGCTACACCTTC. It yields the protein CASSPGGGGYGYTF.

V usage is TRBV4-1 and J usage is TRBJ2-7; 13 nucleotides agree with TRBD2. V shed 1 base, J shed 3 bases, and the junction held 12 bases outside the gene matches. Germline CDR1 reads MGHRA; CDR2 reads YSYEKL. The CDR3 runs to 19 residues. CDR3 in amino acids: CASSQALSTSGRAGYEQYF. CDR3 bases: TGCGCCAGCAGCCAAGCCCTAAGTACTAGCGGGAGGGCCGGCTACGAGCAGTACTTC.

V is TRBV6-1 and J is TRBJ2-4; 15 bases match TRBD2. V lost 4 bases and J lost 3; bases outside the gene matches: 4. The CDR3 is made up of 17 amino acids. CDR1 MNHNS and CDR2 SASEGT come from the germline V gene. CDR3 sequence (DNA): TGTGCCAGCAGTGGGACTAGCGGGAGGGGTGTCAAAAACATTCAGTACTTC. This sequence encodes CASSGTSGRGVKNIQYF.

This chain joins TRBV27 and TRBJ2-1; a possible D gene is TRBD2 (6 bases). This CDR3 spans 15 amino acids. Trimming stripped 3 bases from V and 4 bases from J, with 13 bases between. CDR1 MNHEY and CDR2 SMNVEV come from the germline V gene (reference sequence). The CDR3 nucleotides are TGTGCCAGCAGTTTGAGGGCTAGCGAGTACAATGAGCAGTTCTTC. The encoded protein is CASSLRASEYNEQFF.

The rearrangement uses TRBV4-1 and TRBJ1-2, with D tentatively TRBD1 (6 bases). The germline gives CDR1 MGHRA, CDR2 YSYEKL. This CDR3 has 13 amino acids. V was trimmed by 3 bases and J by 5 bases, leaving 10 bases between them. The CDR3 DNA reads TGCGCCAGCAGCCAGGCAGGGGCGTATGGCTACACCTTC. Translation: CASSQAGAYGYTF.

This clone was seen only once. V usage is TRBV6-1 and J usage is TRBJ2-5; possible D gene TRBD1, 5 bases. This CDR3 is built from 15 residues. Germline V lookup: CDR1 MNHNS, CDR2 SASEGT. Trimming took off 4 bases at V and 2 bases at J, with 14 bases between the two ends. The CDR3 DNA follows: TGTGCCAGCAGTGTAACAGGCAACTTTCAAGAGACCCAGTACTTC. Protein product: CASSVTGNFQETQYF.

The chain carries TRBV18 and TRBJ1-2, with TRBD1 as a possible D gene (5 bases). This CDR3 comprises 14 residues. V lost 6 bases, J lost 1 base, and 12 bases lay in between. Looked up from germline, CDR1 is KGHSH and CDR2 is LQKENI. CDR3 residues: CASSGGSYNYGYTF. The CDR3 region has the DNA TGTGCCAGCTCCGGGGGGAGTTATAACTATGGCTACACCTTC.

The rearrangement uses TRBV28 and TRBJ2-5; D call uncertain. Germline V lookup: CDR1 MDHEN, CDR2 SYDVKM. Trimming removed 6 bases at V and 1 base at J, with 15 bases between. The CDR3 loop spans 15 amino acids. In DNA form, the CDR3 reads TGTGCCAGCAGGCGCCCCGGCGGCGTCCAAGAGACCCAGTACTTC. Its translation is CASRRPGGVQETQYF.

The chain joins TRBV27 to TRBJ2-2; 7 bases are a match to TRBD2. This CDR3 contains 15 residues. Germline-derived CDR1 and CDR2 are MNHEY and SMNVEV (reference sequence). V lost 2 bases and J lost 2; bases outside the gene matches: 2. In nucleotides, the CDR3 is TGTGCCAGCAGTTTAGCGGGAGAAAACACCGGGGAGCTGTTTTTT. As protein: CASSLAGENTGELFF.

This chain joins TRBV14 and TRBJ2-1; TRBD1 matches at 7 bases. The CDR3 is 15 residues long. CDR1 is SGHDN and CDR2 is FVKESK in the germline V gene. After removal of 6 bases from V and 2 bases from J, the junction contained 7 bases not matched to a gene. CDR3 residues: CASRSDRATYNEQFF. In DNA, the CDR3 is TGTGCCAGCAGGTCAGACAGGGCCACCTACAATGAGCAGTTCTTC.

This clone was counted once. The rearrangement joins TRBV5-4 to TRBJ2-2; no firm D call. The CDR3 is 12 residues long. Germline V gives CDR1 SGHNT, CDR2 YYREEE (reference sequence). V was pared by 0 bases and J by 6 bases, with 3 bases between. The CDR3 here is CASSLGAGELFF. The CDR3 DNA sequence: TGTGCCAGCAGCTTGGGCGCCGGGGAGCTGTTTTTT.

The CDR3 is CASTGGEQYF. The CDR3 DNA follows: TGTGCCAGTACGGGGGGCGAACAGTACTTC. The V and J genes are TRBV27 and TRBJ2-7, with D perhaps matching TRBD2 (7 bases). The CDR3 length is 10 residues. The ends were cut back, 9 bases at V and 10 bases at J, with 13 bases in the middle. Germline CDR1 and CDR2: MNHEY and SMNVEV (reference sequence).

This clone appeared once. The chain carries TRBV5-6 and TRBJ2-1, with 9 bases matching TRBD1. Germline values: CDR1 SGHDT, CDR2 YYEEEE. There are 14 residues in the CDR3. Trimming at V came to 5 bases and at J to 4 bases, leaving 4 bases not matched to a gene. The CDR3 DNA is TGTGCCAGCAGTGCCGGGACAGGGTACAATGAGCAGTTCTTC. Its protein is CASSAGTGYNEQFF.

This clone appeared once. The chain has TRBV6-4 and TRBJ2-1; TRBD2 matches at 12 bases. Germline V gives CDR1 MRHNA, CDR2 SNTAGT. The CDR3 has 15 residues. Trimming took 5 bases from V and 8 from J; bases not matched to a gene: 7. CDR3 amino acids: CASSMTSGSPYEQFF. CDR3 nucleotide sequence: TGTGCCAGCAGTATGACTAGCGGGAGCCCCTATGAGCAGTTCTTC.

This clone occurred once. The chain employs TRBV2 and TRBJ2-7, with D unclear. This CDR3 spans 10 amino acids. The V gene lost 8 bases and the J gene lost 12 bases, with 14 bases spanning the gap. Looked up from germline, CDR1 is SNHLY and CDR2 is FYNNEI. CDR3 region: CASVAVSPYF. In DNA, the CDR3 is TGTGCCAGCGTAGCTGTTTCTCCGTACTTC. Drawing the rest from reference TRBV2 and TRBJ2-7, the complete variable domain is EPEVTQTPSHQVTQMGQEVILRCVPISNHLYFYWYRQILGQKVEFLVSFYNNEISEKSEIFDDQFSVERPDGSNFTLKIRSTKLEDSAMYFCASVAVSPYFGPGTRLTVT.

The CDR3 region is CASSQVNSNQPQHF. The CDR3 nucleotides are TGCGCCAGCAGCCAAGTAAATAGCAATCAGCCCCAGCATTTT. The chain uses TRBV4-1 and TRBJ1-5; D is uncertain. The CDR3 runs 14 residues. Deletions cut 1 base from V and 0 bases from J, with 4 bases between. Per the germline V gene, CDR1 is MGHRA and CDR2 is YSYEKL.

The chain employs TRBV19 and TRBJ1-1; TRBD1 matches at 7 bases. In germline, CDR1 is LNHDA, CDR2 SQIVND (reference sequence). Unmatched junction bases numbered 19, after V lost 7 bases and J lost 2 bases. The CDR3 is 18 residues long. The DNA for the CDR3 is TGTGCCAGTACCATCGGACTTCCCACGGGGGACAGAAACACTGAAGCTTTCTTT. This encodes CASTIGLPTGDRNTEAFF.

The chain recombines TRBV21-1 with TRBJ2-5; the DNA was not compared with TRBD1, the D call given in the table. TRBV21-1 is a known pseudogene. CDR3 size: 13 residues. DNA of the CDR3: TGTGCCAGCAAAGGGGGGACAGGGGGCCCCCAGTACTTC. Its translation: CASKGGTGGPQYF.

This clone was counted between two and nine times. The chain joins TRBV6-4 to TRBJ2-3, with 11 bases matching TRBD2. J was trimmed by 5 bases and V by 5 bases; bases with no gene match: 0. Germline lookup yields CDR1 MRHNA and CDR2 SNTAGT. This CDR3 has 13 residues. For the CDR3, the DNA is TGTGCCAGCAGTACTAGCGGGAGAGATACGCAGTATTTT. Translating it yields CASSTSGRDTQYF.

The chain has TRBV7-2 and TRBJ1-3, with a possible D match to TRBD1 (5 bases). The CDR3 sequence is 16 residues long. Germline V lookup: CDR1 SGHTA, CDR2 FQGNSA. V was clipped by 4 bases and J by 3 bases, with 16 bases between them. This chain's CDR3 is CASSSSRGGDGNTIYF. Here the CDR3 DNA reads TGTGCCAGCAGCTCCTCCCGGGGAGGGGATGGAAACACCATATATTTT.

V and J are TRBV5-1 and TRBJ1-3; TRBD1 might be the D (6 bases). The CDR3 sequence is 16 residues long. CDR1 and CDR2 (germline): SGHRS, YFSETQ. Trimming took off 4 bases at V and 0 bases at J, with 14 bases between the two ends. The CDR3 DNA follows: TGCGCCAGCAGCGCCACAGGGCTAAGCTCTGGAAACACCATATATTTT. This translates into CASSATGLSSGNTIYF.

The rearrangement links TRBV4-1 to TRBJ2-3, with 10 bases that match TRBD1. Trimming at V came to 3 bases and at J to 2 bases, leaving 5 bases not matched to a gene. Per germline, CDR1 MGHRA and CDR2 YSYEKL. The CDR3 covers 16 residues. CDR3 nucleotide sequence: TGCGCCAGCAGCCAGGTGACAGGGGGCATCACAGATACGCAGTATTTT. This gives the protein CASSQVTGGITDTQYF.

This rearrangement joins TRBV7-9 to TRBJ1-1; 8 bases fit TRBD1. Germline lookup yields CDR1 SEHNR and CDR2 FQNEAQ (reference sequence). The V segment lost 5 bases and the J segment 2 bases; nucleotides outside the gene matches: 4. This CDR3 has 14 residues. The CDR3 nucleotides read TGTGCCAGCAGCCCGGGACAGGCTAACACTGAAGCTTTCTTT. Translation gives CASSPGQANTEAFF.

The CDR3 bases are TGTGCCAGCACTGTAACTCCGGGACAGGGGGCAGATACGCAGTATTTT. Protein product: CASTVTPGQGADTQYF. The chain is built from TRBV6-4 and TRBJ2-3, with TRBD1 matching 11 bases. Germline CDR1 MRHNA, CDR2 SNTAGT. V was clipped by 7 bases and J by 4 bases; unmatched bases: 10. CDR3 length: 16 residues.

The chain is built from TRBV5-6 and TRBJ1-2; D is ambiguous. CDR3 size: 12 residues. CDR1 is SGHDT, CDR2 YYEEEE, per germline. The V end lost 5 bases, the J end lost 6 bases, and 11 bases lay between the germline ends. CDR3 DNA: TGTGCCAGCAGACTGGACGGGGATGGCTACACCTTC. Translated: CASRLDGDGYTF.

This chain uses TRBV30 with TRBJ2-3; the D is unclear. Germline values: CDR1 GTSNPN, CDR2 SVGIG (reference sequence). V gave up 5 bases and J gave up 3 bases, with 12 bases separating them. The CDR3 consists of 13 residues. CDR3 region: CAWALSGTDTQYF. The CDR3 DNA sequence: TGTGCCTGGGCCCTATCCGGTACAGATACGCAGTATTTT.

V usage is TRBV28 and J usage is TRBJ1-4; 9 bases line up with TRBD1. The ends lost 6 bases at V and 7 bases at J; junction bases unmatched: 6. CDR3 length equals 14 residues. Germline V gives CDR1 MDHEN, CDR2 SYDVKM. CDR3 nucleotide sequence: TGTGCCAGCAGCCTGACAGGGGGGAGTGAAAAACTGTTTTTT. It translates to CASSLTGGSEKLFF.